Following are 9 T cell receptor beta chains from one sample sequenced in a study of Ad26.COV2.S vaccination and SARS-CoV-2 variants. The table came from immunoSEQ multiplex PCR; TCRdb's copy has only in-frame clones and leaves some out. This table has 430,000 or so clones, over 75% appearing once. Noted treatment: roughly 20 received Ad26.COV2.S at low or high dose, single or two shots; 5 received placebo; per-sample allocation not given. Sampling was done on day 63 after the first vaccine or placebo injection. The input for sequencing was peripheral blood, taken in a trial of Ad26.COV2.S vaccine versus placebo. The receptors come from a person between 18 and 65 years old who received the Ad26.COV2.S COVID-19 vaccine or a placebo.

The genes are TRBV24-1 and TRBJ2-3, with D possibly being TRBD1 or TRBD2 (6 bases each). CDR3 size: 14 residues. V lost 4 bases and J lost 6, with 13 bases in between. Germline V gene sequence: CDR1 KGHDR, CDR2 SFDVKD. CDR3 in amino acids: CATSDPSGADTQYF. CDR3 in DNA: TGTGCCACCAGTGACCCCTCGGGGGCCGATACGCAGTATTTT.

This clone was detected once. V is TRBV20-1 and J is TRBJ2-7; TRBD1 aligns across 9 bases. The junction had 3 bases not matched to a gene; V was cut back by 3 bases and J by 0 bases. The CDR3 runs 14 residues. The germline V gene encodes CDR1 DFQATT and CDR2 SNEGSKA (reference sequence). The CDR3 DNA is TGCAGTGCTAGTGGGACAGGGAGCTCCTACGAGCAGTACTTC. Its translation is CSASGTGSSYEQYF.

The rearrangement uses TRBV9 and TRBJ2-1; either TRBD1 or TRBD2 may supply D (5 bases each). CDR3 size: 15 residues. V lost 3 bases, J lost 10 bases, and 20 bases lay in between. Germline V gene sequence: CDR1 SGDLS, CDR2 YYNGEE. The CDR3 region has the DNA TGTGCCAGCAGCGCCGGGACCGTTCCCGTCCGGGAGCAGTTCTTC. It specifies CASSAGTVPVREQFF.

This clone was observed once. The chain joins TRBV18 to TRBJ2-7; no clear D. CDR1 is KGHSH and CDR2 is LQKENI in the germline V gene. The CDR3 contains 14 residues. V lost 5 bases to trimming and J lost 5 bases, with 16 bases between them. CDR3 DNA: TGTGCCAGCTCAACAATCCAAGGTCTCGACGAGCAGTACTTC. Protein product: CASSTIQGLDEQYF.

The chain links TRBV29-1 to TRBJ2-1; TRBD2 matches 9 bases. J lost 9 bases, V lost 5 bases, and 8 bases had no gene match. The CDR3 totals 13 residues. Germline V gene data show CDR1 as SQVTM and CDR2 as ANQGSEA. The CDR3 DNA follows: TGCAGCGTTTCCAAGCGGGAGGTTAGTGAGCAGTTCTTC. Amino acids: CSVSKREVSEQFF.

This CDR3 is CASMTTGGRYGYTF. The DNA of the CDR3 is TGTGCCAGCATGACCACAGGGGGCAGGTATGGCTACACCTTC. The chain joins TRBV6-6 to TRBJ1-2; TRBD1 aligns across 9 bases. This CDR3 contains 14 residues. CDR1 is MNHNY and CDR2 is SVGAGI in the germline V gene (reference sequence). V shed 7 bases, J shed 5 bases, and the junction held 8 bases outside the gene matches.

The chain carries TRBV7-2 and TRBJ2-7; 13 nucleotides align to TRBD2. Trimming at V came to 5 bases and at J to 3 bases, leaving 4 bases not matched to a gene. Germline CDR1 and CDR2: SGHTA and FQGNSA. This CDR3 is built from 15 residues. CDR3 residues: CASSHRTSGSYEQYF. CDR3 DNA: TGTGCCAGCAGCCACAGGACTAGCGGGAGCTACGAGCAGTACTTC.

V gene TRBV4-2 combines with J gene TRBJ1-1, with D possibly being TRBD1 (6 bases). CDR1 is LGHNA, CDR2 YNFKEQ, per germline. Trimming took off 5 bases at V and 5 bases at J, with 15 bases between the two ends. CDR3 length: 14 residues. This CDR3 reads CASSGEVGGTEAFF. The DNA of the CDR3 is TGTGCCAGCAGCGGCGAGGTAGGGGGAACTGAAGCTTTCTTT.

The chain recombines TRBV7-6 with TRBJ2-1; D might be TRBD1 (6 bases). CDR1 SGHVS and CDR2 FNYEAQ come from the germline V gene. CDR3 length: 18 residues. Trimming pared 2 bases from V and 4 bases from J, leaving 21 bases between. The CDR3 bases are TGTGCCAGCAGCTTAATCTCTCGGGACATAAGTCTTTACAATGAGCAGTTCTTC. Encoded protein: CASSLISRDISLYNEQFF.